What follows describes a single TCR beta chain. The sample is drawn from a study of shared clonotypes between healthy human individuals. Genomic DNA belonging to each subset was distributed in equal measure over several immunoSEQ plates. The table came from immunoSEQ multiplex PCR; TCRdb's copy has only in-frame clones and leaves some out. Of fewer than 1 million clones listed, about 96% are singletons. Germline V gene sequence: CDR1 SGHVS, CDR2 FNYEAQ. Trimming took 4 bases from V and 4 from J, leaving 5 bases between them. The CDR3 consists of 12 residues. Terminally differentiated effector memory CD45RA+ cells were excluded by CCR7 positive selection of CD45RO-negative cells. Recent acute infections and vaccinations were absent in the healthy HIV-negative adult donors.

Sequenced: naive CD8+ T cells sorted from blood. The chain has TRBV7-6 and TRBJ2-1; possible D gene TRBD2, 5 bases. This TCR was sampled from a man aged 30 to 39 in good health. The CDR3 DNA is TGTGCCAGCAGCTCGGGGTACAATGAGCAGTTCTTC. This translates into CASSSGYNEQFF. The full variable domain, its missing parts supplied by reference TRBV7-6 and TRBJ2-1, is GAGVSQSPRYKVTKRGQDVALRCDPISGHVSLYWYRQALGQGPEFLTYFNYEAQQDKSGLPNDRFSAERPEGSISTLTIQRTEQRDSAMYRCASSSGYNEQFFGPGTRLTVL.